The clone carrying this T cell receptor beta chain was seen more than once but under ten times. Mismatch with germline at one junction end may stem from a read error. From germline, CDR1 is GTSNPN and CDR2 SVGIG (reference sequence). The CDR3 has 15 amino acids. This sample is part of a study of blood T cells in healthy people across ages. Combining a sample-barcoded 5' primer with a J-beta primer mix, a second PCR ran for 7 to 11 cycles. Each cDNA molecule, via a template-switch adaptor with 12 random nucleotides, was tagged. TCRdb called the 5' RACE reads again in MiXCR, with one record for every CDR3 protein. This sample has roughly 570,000 distinct CDR3 sequences, with roughly 28% found just once.

This chain uses TRBV30 with TRBJ2-1; tentatively, D is TRBD2 (7 bases). The sequence derives from a woman aged 70-85 years in good health. Material: blood. The CDR3 coding sequence is TGTGCCTGGAGTCGGGGGGCCGGCTCCTACAATGAGCGGTTCTTC. Its translation is CAWSRGAGSYNERFF.